This T cell receptor beta chain originates from a study of T cell responses to AZD1222 COVID-19 vaccine. V was clipped by 6 bases and J by 3 bases, with 14 bases between them. CDR1 is SGHTA and CDR2 is FQGNSA in the germline V gene. The CDR3 consists of 14 residues. Profiling relied on immunoSEQ multiplex PCR, and the TCRdb table lists in-frame clones only, not all of them. The sample has over 100,000 clones; 90% are singletons. As to this clone: Antigen specificity is unknown.

General study points: Across the whole spike, CD4 TCRs peaked at regions 160-218 and 743-854. Recipients of two AZD1222 doses showed rising Spike-specific TCR breadth and depth. None of the repertoires were sampled until the peak T cell response had passed. Females outnumbered males among donors, who were mostly white British; clonal diversity was possibly underestimated.

This clonotype was obtained from an adult in good health. The material was peripheral blood, obtained on day 0 of AZD1222 vaccination. J is TRBJ1-1 and V is TRBV7-2; D possibly corresponds to TRBD1 (5 bases). CDR3 DNA sequence: TGTGCCAGCAGTTGGGGTGGCAGGGACACTGAAGCTTTCTTT. Translating it yields CASSWGGRDTEAFF.